These 25 T cell receptor beta chains share one sample of origin, sequenced in a study of human T cells and chemical hapten exposure. Time point described: patch test 2, 6 weeks after DPC sensitization. Stated treatment: therapeutic diphenylcyclopropenone sensitization with weekly scalp DPC. Via MiXCR, TCRdb re-called the RACE reads, giving one row per CDR3 protein. The sample has 75,000 to 90,000 distinct CDR3 sequences; 8% to 13% are singletons. Material: whole blood, obtained in connection with sensitization to the hapten diphenylcyclopropenone (DPC). The receptors stem from a woman aged 45 to 65 with alopecia areata. Some clones in this sample may be carry-over from other donors' samples.

The V call is TRBV12-3 or TRBV12-4, the J call TRBJ1-5; unclear D gene. V gave up 5 bases and J gave up 6 bases, with 11 bases separating them. This CDR3 region has 13 residues. CDR3 nucleotide sequence: TGTGCCAGCAGTCCTAGAGGTTCTCAGCCCCAGCATTTT. Amino acid sequence: CASSPRGSQPQHF.

CDR3 DNA sequence: TGTGCCAGCAGCTTCTTTTCCGAAACTGAAGCTTTCTTT. Translating gives CASSFFSETEAFF. The V call is TRBV5-6, the J call TRBJ1-1; D gene uncertain. The length of the CDR3 is 13 residues. CDR1 and CDR2 (germline): SGHDT, YYEEEE. V shed 2 bases and J shed 5 bases, with 10 bases lying between them.

This sequence joins TRBV28 and TRBJ2-7; 7 nucleotides match TRBD1. The ends lost 2 bases at V and 7 bases at J; junction bases unmatched: 2. Germline V CDR1 and CDR2: MDHEN, SYDVKM. The CDR3 spans 12 residues. The CDR3: CASSLTGEEQYF. CDR3 sequence (DNA): TGTGCCAGCAGTTTAACAGGGGAAGAGCAGTACTTC.

The chain couples TRBV27 to TRBJ2-1; TRBD2 matches 10 bases. With V trimmed by 3 bases and J by 5 bases, 7 bases remained unmatched. The CDR3 has 16 amino acids. Per germline, CDR1 MNHEY and CDR2 SMNVEV (reference sequence). The CDR3 loop is CASSFRSLAGDNEQFF. The CDR3 nucleotides are TGTGCCAGCAGTTTTAGGTCCCTAGCGGGAGACAATGAGCAGTTCTTC.

This clonotype has a count of ten or more. The chain recombines TRBV7-2 with TRBJ1-5, with 10 bases fitting TRBD1. V dropped 3 bases and J dropped 6; count of bases not matched to a gene: 2. Germline lookup yields CDR1 SGHTA and CDR2 FQGNSA. This CDR3 is 14 amino acids long. CDR3 residues: CASSLGQGFQPQHF. CDR3 DNA sequence: TGTGCCAGCAGCTTGGGACAGGGGTTTCAGCCCCAGCATTTT.

This chain links TRBV3-1 with TRBJ2-2; tentative D call: TRBD1 (6 bases). Germline CDR1 is LGHDT and CDR2 is YNNKEL (reference sequence). The CDR3 is 16 amino acids. Trimming took 8 bases from V and 1 from J, leaving 17 bases between them. CDR3 coding DNA: TGTGCCAGCTATCCGGGGACAAACATGAACACCGGGGAGCTGTTTTTT. Protein sequence: CASYPGTNMNTGELFF.

This clonotype was recorded a few times. The chain is built from TRBV28 and TRBJ2-1, with 7 bases fitting TRBD2. The CDR3 loop spans 12 amino acids. The V segment lost 1 base and the J segment 9 bases; nucleotides outside the gene matches: 0. Germline CDR1 reads MDHEN; CDR2 reads SYDVKM. CDR3 bases: TGTGCCAGCAGTTTATCGGGAGGTGAGCAGTTCTTC. Protein sequence: CASSLSGGEQFF.

The sample holds a few counts of this clonotype. CDR3 sequence: CASSLRTGPTYGYTF. CDR3 nucleotide sequence: TGTGCCAGCAGCCTTCGGACAGGCCCGACCTATGGCTACACCTTC. V and J are TRBV3-1 and TRBJ1-2, with 7 bases matching TRBD1. V dropped 4 bases and J dropped 4; count of bases not matched to a gene: 9. The CDR3 spans 15 residues. CDR1 is LGHDT and CDR2 is YNNKEL in the germline V gene (reference sequence).

The chain couples TRBV5-1 to TRBJ2-7; D might be TRBD1 (6 bases). The ends were cut back, 0 bases at V and 3 bases at J, with 13 bases in the middle. Germline V gene data show CDR1 as SGHRS and CDR2 as YFSETQ. The CDR3 is made up of 15 amino acids. The CDR3 sequence is CASSLGLQGFYEQYF. CDR3 bases: TGCGCCAGCAGCTTGGGGCTACAGGGTTTCTACGAGCAGTACTTC.

This clonotype was found many times. V is TRBV3-1 and J is TRBJ1-1; D call uncertain. Trimming took off 6 bases at V and 0 bases at J, with 8 bases between the two ends. The CDR3 totals 13 residues. Germline V gene data show CDR1 as LGHDT and CDR2 as YNNKEL (reference sequence). The CDR3 DNA reads TGTGCCAGCAGTAAAAACGTGAACACTGAAGCTTTCTTT. Its protein is CASSKNVNTEAFF.

This clonotype occurred a few times. This chain uses TRBV12-3 or TRBV12-4 with TRBJ2-2; 7 bases are shared with TRBD1. V shed 6 bases, J shed 3 bases, and the junction held 10 bases outside the gene matches. This CDR3 contains 16 residues. The CDR3 bases are TGTGCCAGCAGACGTGACAGGGCGAGGGACACCGGGGAGCTGTTTTTT. This sequence encodes CASRRDRARDTGELFF.

This sequence joins TRBV7-2 and TRBJ1-4, with TRBD1 identical over 8 bases. Germline trimming cut 3 bases from V and 3 bases from J; bases unmatched to any gene: 3. The CDR3 contains 15 residues. From germline, CDR1 is SGHTA and CDR2 FQGNSA. The CDR3 nucleotides are TGTGCCAGCAGCTTTCCGGGACAGGCTAATGAAAAACTGTTTTTT. Translated, it gives CASSFPGQANEKLFF.

This chain connects TRBV19 to TRBJ2-2; the match to TRBD1 covers 8 bases. Germline values: CDR1 LNHDA, CDR2 SQIVND (reference sequence). J gave up 6 bases and V 6 bases, and 6 bases lay outside the gene matches. CDR3 length: 14 amino acids. The CDR3 coding sequence is TGTGCCAGTAGACGTTCAGGGGGCCCCGGGGAGCTGTTTTTT. Amino acids: CASRRSGGPGELFF.

This clonotype was detected only a few times. The rearrangement uses TRBV7-6 and TRBJ2-2; 8 bases align to TRBD1. Looked up from germline, CDR1 is SGHVS and CDR2 is FNYEAQ. This CDR3 is built from 16 residues. V was pared by 5 bases and J by 5 bases, with 10 bases of the junction left unmatched. This CDR3 reads CASSRSTGVVTGELFF. Here the CDR3 DNA reads TGTGCCAGCAGCAGGTCGACAGGGGTCGTGACCGGGGAGCTGTTTTTT. Supplemented by reference TRBV7-6 and TRBJ2-2, the full variable domain reads GAGVSQSPRYKVTKRGQDVALRCDPISGHVSLYWYRQALGQGPEFLTYFNYEAQQDKSGLPNDRFSAERPEGSISTLTIQRTEQRDSAMYRCASSRSTGVVTGELFFGEGSRLTVL.

The chain employs TRBV7-2 and TRBJ2-3; possibly TRBD1 for D (5 bases). This CDR3 contains 16 residues. Germline-derived CDR1 and CDR2 are SGHTA and FQGNSA. Trimming removed 6 bases at V and 0 bases at J, with 16 bases between. The CDR3 DNA reads as TGTGCCAGCAGTCAAAAAGGGGTTACTAGCACAGATACGCAGTATTTT. It codes for CASSQKGVTSTDTQYF. Full variable domain (remainder filled in from reference TRBV7-2 and TRBJ2-3): GAGVSQSPSNKVTEKGKDVELRCDPISGHTALYWYRQSLGQGLEFLIYFQGNSAPDKSGLPSDRFSAERTGGSVSTLTIQRTQQEDSAVYLCASSQKGVTSTDTQYFGPGTRLTVL.

The table lists this clonotype with a count of one. The chain carries TRBV7-9 and TRBJ2-7; D call uncertain. Trimming shortened V by 3 bases and J by 4 bases, and 10 bases separated the two germline ends. Per the germline V gene, CDR1 is SEHNR and CDR2 is FQNEAQ (reference sequence). The CDR3 sequence is 13 residues long. CDR3 DNA: TGTGCCAGCAGCTTGACCCCTGGGTACGAGCAGTACTTC. Translating gives CASSLTPGYEQYF.

This clonotype was observed many times. The V and J genes are TRBV18 and TRBJ2-5, with D unclear. V was trimmed by 3 bases and J by 5 bases, leaving 10 bases between them. Germline V lookup: CDR1 KGHSH, CDR2 LQKENI. The CDR3 covers 13 residues. The CDR3 DNA sequence: TGTGCCAGCTCACCCCAACATGGGGAGACCCAGTACTTC. Translating gives CASSPQHGETQYF.

Ten or more counts support this clonotype. J is TRBJ1-1 and V is TRBV11-2; 8 positions match TRBD1. Germline CDR1 and CDR2: SGHAT and FQNNGV. V trimming: 4 bases; J trimming: 7 bases; junction bases outside the gene matches: 5. The CDR3 is 13 amino acids. This CDR3 is CASSSLQGVEAFF. CDR3 coding DNA: TGTGCCAGCAGCTCGTTACAGGGGGTTGAAGCTTTCTTT.

A few counts support this clonotype. The chain couples TRBV20-1 to TRBJ2-5; the D is unclear. The V gene lost 3 bases and the J gene lost 1 base, with 12 bases spanning the gap. The CDR3 runs 14 residues. Per germline, CDR1 DFQATT and CDR2 SNEGSKA (reference sequence). CDR3 DNA sequence: TGCAGTGCTAGGTTTGGTCTAGTCCAAGAGACCCAGTACTTC. Protein product: CSARFGLVQETQYF.

This clonotype was seen more than once but under ten times. This sequence joins TRBV10-3 and TRBJ1-2, with TRBD1 identical over 7 bases. Germline values: CDR1 ENHRY, CDR2 SYGVKD. J was trimmed by 5 bases and V by 9 bases; bases with no gene match: 9. The CDR3 covers 13 residues. This CDR3 is CAIQLDREYGYTF. The CDR3 DNA follows: TGTGCCATACAACTCGACAGGGAGTATGGCTACACCTTC.

The gene calls are TRBV20-1 and TRBJ2-1; 15 positions match TRBD2. With V trimmed by 1 base and J by 7 bases, 14 bases remained unmatched. Per the germline V gene, CDR1 is DFQATT and CDR2 is SNEGSKA (reference sequence). The CDR3 sequence is 19 residues long. This CDR3 is CSARGSRTSGRAIFNEQFF. CDR3 DNA: TGCAGTGCTAGAGGATCAAGGACTAGCGGGAGGGCCATCTTTAATGAGCAGTTCTTC.

This rearrangement joins TRBV18 to TRBJ1-1; 9 nucleotides line up with TRBD1. This CDR3 contains 15 residues. In germline, CDR1 is KGHSH, CDR2 LQKENI. After removal of 2 bases from V and 5 bases from J, the junction contained 6 bases not matched to a gene. CDR3 in amino acids: CASSPRTGVETEAFF. The DNA of the CDR3 is TGTGCCAGCTCACCAAGGACAGGGGTCGAAACTGAAGCTTTCTTT.

This clonotype occurred many times. CDR3 sequence: CASRKRESYNEQFF. The CDR3 region has the DNA TGTGCCAGCAGAAAGCGGGAGAGCTACAATGAGCAGTTCTTC. The chain is built from TRBV6-5 and TRBJ2-1, with 8 positions matching TRBD2. This CDR3 is built from 14 residues. V dropped 6 bases and J dropped 3; count of bases not matched to a gene: 4. Germline CDR1 reads MNHEY; CDR2 reads SVGAGI.

This clonotype showed up just a few times. The chain employs TRBV7-2 and TRBJ2-7; 9 bases align to TRBD1. Trimming took 1 base from V and 6 from J; bases not matched to a gene: 7. CDR3 size: 15 residues. Germline CDR1 SGHTA, CDR2 FQGNSA. The chain's CDR3 is CASSLVGQGMSEQYF. CDR3 sequence (DNA): TGTGCCAGCAGCTTAGTAGGACAGGGGATGAGCGAGCAGTACTTC.

This clonotype was counted a few times. The rearrangement uses TRBV12-5 and TRBJ1-6, with TRBD1 matching 10 bases. Per germline, CDR1 LGHNT and CDR2 FRNRAP. CDR3 size: 15 residues. With 6 bases clipped from V and 10 bases from J, the junction kept 9 bases outside the gene matches. CDR3 in amino acids: CASGSHRDRGSPLHF. The CDR3 coding sequence is TGTGCTAGTGGCTCTCACCGGGACAGGGGATCACCCCTCCACTTT.